The entry below gives a single T cell receptor beta chain sequence along with its context. This record belongs to a study of blood T cell repertoires in COVID-19. Across the whole study: Collection of acute and convalescent COVID-19 samples took place in the United States, Italy and Spain. T cells, B-cell-depleted T cells, or PBMCs supplied cDNA or gDNA.

Germline assignment: CDR1 SGHTA and CDR2 FQGTGA. V shed 5 bases and J 2 bases; nucleotides not matched to a gene: 8. This CDR3 spans 15 amino acids. In the study's own analysis: Amplifying reference gene primers gave estimates of nucleated cell counts. Sequencing was performed with immunoSEQ multiplex PCR; in TCRdb, only in-frame clones are kept and a portion is missing. The V and J calls and clone size are taken from that table; D and trimming were inferred from the DNA. The sample carries about 330,000 clones, almost 85% recorded once. The chain has TRBV7-3 and TRBJ1-1; 7 positions agree with TRBD1. Material: peripheral blood. The receptor's source is a human donor in a cohort sampled during active COVID-19. The CDR3 reads CASSPTGTANTEAFF. In nucleotides, the CDR3 is TGTGCCAGCAGCCCGACCGGGACAGCTAACACTGAAGCTTTCTTT.